Presented here are 3 T cell receptor beta chains from one specimen sequenced in a study of blood T cells in healthy people across ages. A second PCR, run for about 7 to 11 cycles, used a sample-barcoded 5' primer plus a J-beta primer mix. TCRdb reanalysed the 5' RACE reads using MiXCR and keeps one entry per CDR3 protein. This sample has 1.4 million to 1.5 million distinct CDR3 sequences, with roughly 40% found just once. Material for sequencing was blood. These TCRs come from a woman younger than 30 in good health.

Only a few counts were recorded for this clonotype. The chain has TRBV20-1 and TRBJ1-2, with TRBD1 matching over 8 bases. The length of the CDR3 is 14 residues. V lost 0 bases to trimming and J lost 8 bases; unmatched junction nucleotides: 8. Germline loops: CDR1 DFQATT, CDR2 SNEGSKA (reference sequence). The CDR3 region is CSARDPSTGDGYTF. In nucleotides, the CDR3 is TGCAGTGCTAGAGATCCCTCGACAGGGGACGGCTACACCTTC.

The chain carries TRBV20-1 and TRBJ2-4, with 10 bases aligning to TRBD2. Germline trimming cut 3 bases from V and 0 bases from J; bases unmatched to any gene: 11. The germline CDR1 and CDR2 sequences are DFQATT and SNEGSKA (reference sequence). CDR3 length: 18 amino acids. The CDR3 nucleotides are TGCAGTGCTAGTGGAACTAGCGGGGTAAATCTAGCCAAAAACATTCAGTACTTC. It yields the protein CSASGTSGVNLAKNIQYF.

Only a few counts were recorded for this clonotype. The J gene is TRBJ2-1, the V gene TRBV6-1; possible D gene TRBD1, 6 bases. Trimming took 3 bases from V and 8 from J, leaving 14 bases between them. CDR3 length: 14 residues. Germline CDR1 reads MNHNS; CDR2 reads SASEGT. For the CDR3, the DNA is TGTGCCAGCAGTGATAGAGGGGGTCTCGATGAGCAGTTCTTC. It yields the protein CASSDRGGLDEQFF.